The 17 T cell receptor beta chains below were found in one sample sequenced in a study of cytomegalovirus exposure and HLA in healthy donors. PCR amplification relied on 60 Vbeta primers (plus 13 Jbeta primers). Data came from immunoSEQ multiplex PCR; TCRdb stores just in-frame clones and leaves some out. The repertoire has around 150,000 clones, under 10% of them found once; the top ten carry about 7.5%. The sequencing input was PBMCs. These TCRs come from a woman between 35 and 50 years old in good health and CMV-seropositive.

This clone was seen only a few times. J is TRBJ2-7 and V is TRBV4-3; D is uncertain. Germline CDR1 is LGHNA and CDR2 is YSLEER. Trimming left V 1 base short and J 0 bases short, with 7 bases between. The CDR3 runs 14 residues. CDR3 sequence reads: CASSQGPSSYEQYF. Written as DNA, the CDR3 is TGCGCCAGCAGCCAAGGACCTAGCTCCTACGAGCAGTACTTC.

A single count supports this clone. The CDR3 DNA reads as TGTGCCAGCAGTAAACAGGGCGCAACTAATGAAAAACTGTTTTTT. It yields the protein CASSKQGATNEKLFF. The chain couples TRBV7-2 to TRBJ1-4; a possible D gene is TRBD1 (6 bases). Germline CDR1 and CDR2: SGHTA and FQGNSA. V was trimmed by 6 bases and J by 0 bases, leaving 11 bases between them. The CDR3 covers 15 residues.

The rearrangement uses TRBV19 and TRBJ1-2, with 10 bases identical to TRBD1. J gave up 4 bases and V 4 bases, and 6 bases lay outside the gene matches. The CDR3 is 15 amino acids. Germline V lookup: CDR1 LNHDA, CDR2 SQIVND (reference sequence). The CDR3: CASSNSWTGGYGYTF. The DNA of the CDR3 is TGTGCCAGTAGTAACTCCTGGACAGGGGGCTATGGCTACACCTTC.

The CDR3 protein is CASSASQGIYGYTF. In DNA, the CDR3 is TGTGCCAGTAGTGCCTCACAGGGCATCTATGGCTACACCTTC. The chain joins TRBV19 to TRBJ1-2, with a possible D match to TRBD1 (6 bases). V lost 5 bases and J 4 bases, leaving 14 bases between the germline ends. The CDR3 covers 14 residues. The germline V gene encodes CDR1 LNHDA and CDR2 SQIVND (reference sequence).

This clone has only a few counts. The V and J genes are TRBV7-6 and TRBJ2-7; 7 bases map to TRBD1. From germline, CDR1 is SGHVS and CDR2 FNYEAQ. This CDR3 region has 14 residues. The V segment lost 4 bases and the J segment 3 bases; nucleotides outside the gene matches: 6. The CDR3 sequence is CASSSPGTVYEQYF. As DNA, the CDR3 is TGTGCCAGCAGCTCGCCCGGGACAGTCTACGAGCAGTACTTC.

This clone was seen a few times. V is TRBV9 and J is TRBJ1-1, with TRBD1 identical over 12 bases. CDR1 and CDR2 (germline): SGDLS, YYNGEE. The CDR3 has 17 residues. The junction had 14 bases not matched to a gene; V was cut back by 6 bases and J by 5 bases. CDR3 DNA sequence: TGTGCCAGCACCCGAGGAGGGACAGGGGGCGAGGCAACTGAAGCTTTCTTT. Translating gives CASTRGGTGGEATEAFF.

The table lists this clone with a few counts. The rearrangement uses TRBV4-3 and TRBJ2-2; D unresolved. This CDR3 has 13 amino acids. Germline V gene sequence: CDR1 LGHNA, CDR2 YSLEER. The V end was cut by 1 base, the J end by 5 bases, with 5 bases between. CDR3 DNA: TGCGCCAGCAGCCAAGTTCTGACCGGGGAGCTGTTTTTT. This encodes CASSQVLTGELFF.

CDR3 region: CASSLVAANYGYTF. In DNA form, the CDR3 reads TGTGCCAGCAGCTTGGTAGCAGCTAACTATGGCTACACCTTC. V usage is TRBV5-6 and J usage is TRBJ1-2; D gene unclear. Germline CDR1 reads SGHDT; CDR2 reads YYEEEE. The V end lost 0 bases, the J end lost 0 bases, and 6 bases lay between the germline ends. There are 14 residues in the CDR3.

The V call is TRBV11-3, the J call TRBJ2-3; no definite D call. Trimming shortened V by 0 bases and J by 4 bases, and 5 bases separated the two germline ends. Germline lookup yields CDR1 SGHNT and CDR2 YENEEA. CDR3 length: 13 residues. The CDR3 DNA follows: TGTGCCAGCAGCTTAGATGCGTCAGATACGCAGTATTTT. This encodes CASSLDASDTQYF.

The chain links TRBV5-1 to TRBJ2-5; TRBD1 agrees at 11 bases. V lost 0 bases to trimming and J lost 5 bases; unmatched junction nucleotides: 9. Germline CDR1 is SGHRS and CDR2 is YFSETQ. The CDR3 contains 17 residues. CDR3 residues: CASSLGVGQGASETQYF. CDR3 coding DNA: TGCGCCAGCAGCTTGGGAGTCGGACAGGGGGCCTCTGAGACCCAGTACTTC.

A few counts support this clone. CDR3 DNA: TGTGCCAGCAGCCCGGCTAGTTTGGGCTATGGCTACACCTTC. Translating it yields CASSPASLGYGYTF. The V and J genes are TRBV7-2 and TRBJ1-2, with D uncertain. CDR1 is SGHTA and CDR2 is FQGNSA in the germline V gene. V was shortened by 5 bases and J by 4 bases, with 14 bases between the two germline ends. The CDR3 runs 14 residues. The full variable domain, completed using reference TRBV7-2 and TRBJ1-2, is GAGVSQSPSNKVTEKGKDVELRCDPISGHTALYWYRQSLGQGLEFLIYFQGNSAPDKSGLPSDRFSAERTGGSVSTLTIQRTQQEDSAVYLCASSPASLGYGYTFGSGTRLTVV.

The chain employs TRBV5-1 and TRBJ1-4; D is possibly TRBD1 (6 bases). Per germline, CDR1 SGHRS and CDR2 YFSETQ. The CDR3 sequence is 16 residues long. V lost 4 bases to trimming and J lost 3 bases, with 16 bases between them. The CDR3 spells CASSAQGLGANEKLFF. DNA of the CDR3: TGCGCCAGCAGCGCACAGGGTCTTGGGGCTAATGAAAAACTGTTTTTT.

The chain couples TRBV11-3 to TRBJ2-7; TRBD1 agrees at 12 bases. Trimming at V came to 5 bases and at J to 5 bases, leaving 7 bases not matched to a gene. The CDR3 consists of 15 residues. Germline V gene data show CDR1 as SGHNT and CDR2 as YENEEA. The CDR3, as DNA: TGTGCCAGCAGCCCCCGGGACAGGGGGCAGAACGAGCAGTACTTC. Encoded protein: CASSPRDRGQNEQYF.

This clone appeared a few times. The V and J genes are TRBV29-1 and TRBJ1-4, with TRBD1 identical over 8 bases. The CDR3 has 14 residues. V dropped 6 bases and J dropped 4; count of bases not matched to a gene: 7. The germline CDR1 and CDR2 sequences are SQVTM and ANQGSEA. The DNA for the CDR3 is TGCAGCGTGACTCAGACAGGGGTTAATGAAAAACTGTTTTTT. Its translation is CSVTQTGVNEKLFF. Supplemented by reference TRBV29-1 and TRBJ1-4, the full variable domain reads SAVISQKPSRDICQRGTSLTIQCQVDSQVTMMFWYRQQPGQSLTLIATANQGSEATYESGFVIDKFPISRPNLTFSTLTVSNMSPEDSSIYLCSVTQTGVNEKLFFGSGTQLSVL.

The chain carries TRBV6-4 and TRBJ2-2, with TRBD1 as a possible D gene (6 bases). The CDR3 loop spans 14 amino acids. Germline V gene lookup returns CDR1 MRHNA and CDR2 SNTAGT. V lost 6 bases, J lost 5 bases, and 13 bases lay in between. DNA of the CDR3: TGTGCCAGCAGCGTCGACAGGTTTACCGGGGAGCTGTTTTTT. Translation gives CASSVDRFTGELFF.

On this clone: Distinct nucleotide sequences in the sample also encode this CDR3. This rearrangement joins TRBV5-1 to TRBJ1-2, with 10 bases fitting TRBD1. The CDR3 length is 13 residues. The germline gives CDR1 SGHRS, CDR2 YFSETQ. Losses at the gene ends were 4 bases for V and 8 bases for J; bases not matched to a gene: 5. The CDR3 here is CASSPDRGQGYTF. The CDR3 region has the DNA TGCGCCAGCAGCCCCGACAGGGGGCAAGGCTACACCTTC.

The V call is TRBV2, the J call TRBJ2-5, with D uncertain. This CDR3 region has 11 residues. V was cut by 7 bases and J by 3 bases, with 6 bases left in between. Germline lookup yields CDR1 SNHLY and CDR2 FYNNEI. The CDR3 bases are TGTGCCAGCAAGCAGGAAGAGACCCAGTACTTC. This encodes CASKQEETQYF. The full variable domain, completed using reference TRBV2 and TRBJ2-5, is EPEVTQTPSHQVTQMGQEVILRCVPISNHLYFYWYRQILGQKVEFLVSFYNNEISEKSEIFDDQFSVERPDGSNFTLKIRSTKLEDSAMYFCASKQEETQYFGPGTRLLVL.